The 8 T cell receptor beta chains below all came from one sample that was sequenced in a study of T cell changes during pregnancy in multiple sclerosis. Repertoires were generated with immunoSEQ multiplex PCR, while TCRdb's copy carries only in-frame clones and drops some. The table includes about 64,000 clones, 90% detected once. This specimen was peripheral blood, taken in the third trimester of pregnancy. The receptors stem from a female donor in good health, enrolled as a control in a pregnancy study.

V gene TRBV7-2 combines with J gene TRBJ1-3; D gene uncertain. This CDR3 contains 17 residues. Trimming pared 1 base from V and 0 bases from J, leaving 13 bases between. Germline assignment: CDR1 SGHTA and CDR2 FQGNSA. This CDR3 reads CASSLDAGSTSGNTIYF. The CDR3 coding sequence is TGTGCCAGCAGCTTAGATGCGGGGTCAACCTCTGGAAACACCATATATTTT.

The V and J genes are TRBV9 and TRBJ2-1; 12 nucleotides match TRBD2. This CDR3 is 17 amino acids long. The germline V gene has CDR1 SGDLS and CDR2 YYNGEE. After removal of 4 bases from V and 4 bases from J, the junction contained 9 bases not matched to a gene. This CDR3 reads CASSPHPTSGGYNEQFF. The CDR3 region has the DNA TGTGCCAGCAGCCCGCACCCGACTAGCGGGGGTTACAATGAGCAGTTCTTC.

In its sample, this clone was seen a few times. The chain couples TRBV30 to TRBJ1-1; TRBD1 matches 8 bases. CDR1 and CDR2 (germline): GTSNPN, SVGIG (reference sequence). V shed 5 bases, J shed 4 bases, and the junction held 6 bases outside the gene matches. The CDR3 loop spans 13 amino acids. The CDR3 DNA sequence: TGTGCCTGGGTGGGACAGGCGGGCACTGAAGCTTTCTTT. This encodes CAWVGQAGTEAFF.

With respect to this clone: Other DNA sequences from this sample encode an identical CDR3 as well. The CDR3, as DNA: TGTGCCAGCAGCCCTTCCTACGAGCAGTACTTC. Its translation: CASSPSYEQYF. The chain carries TRBV7-2 and TRBJ2-7; D call uncertain. Germline V gives CDR1 SGHTA, CDR2 FQGNSA. V lost 5 bases to trimming and J lost 1 base, with 3 bases between them. The CDR3 length is 11 residues.

The V call is TRBV7-6, the J call TRBJ2-3; 10 bases are shared with TRBD2. Germline CDR1 SGHVS, CDR2 FNYEAQ. The CDR3 is made up of 15 amino acids. V trimming: 3 bases; J trimming: 5 bases; junction bases outside the gene matches: 5. The chain's CDR3 is CASSFKLAGGDTQYF. In nucleotides, the CDR3 is TGTGCCAGCAGCTTTAAATTAGCGGGGGGAGATACGCAGTATTTT. Based on the CDR3 plus reference TRBV7-6 and TRBJ2-3, the full variable domain is GAGVSQSPRYKVTKRGQDVALRCDPISGHVSLYWYRQALGQGPEFLTYFNYEAQQDKSGLPNDRFSAERPEGSISTLTIQRTEQRDSAMYRCASSFKLAGGDTQYFGPGTRLTVL.

The genes are TRBV6-4 and TRBJ2-3; D uncertain. Germline CDR1 reads MRHNA; CDR2 reads SNTAGT. V dropped 0 bases and J dropped 0 bases, with 7 bases sitting between them. The CDR3 loop spans 15 amino acids. The chain's CDR3 is CASSDSAGSTDTQYF. As DNA, the CDR3 is TGTGCCAGCAGTGACTCGGCAGGTAGCACAGATACGCAGTATTTT.

This chain links TRBV4-3 with TRBJ1-1; D remains ambiguous. The germline V gene encodes CDR1 LGHNA and CDR2 YSLEER. The CDR3 consists of 15 residues. V was clipped by 4 bases and J by 0 bases, with 12 bases between them. The CDR3 nucleotides are TGCGCCAGCAGCCCCCAACGAGGGTTGAACACTGAAGCTTTCTTT. Protein sequence: CASSPQRGLNTEAFF.

The chain couples TRBV19 to TRBJ1-2, with TRBD1 as a possible D gene (6 bases). In germline, CDR1 is LNHDA, CDR2 SQIVND (reference sequence). V lost 5 bases, J lost 7 bases, and 17 bases lay in between. This CDR3 spans 14 amino acids. CDR3 region: CASSLSTGLRGYTF. The DNA for the CDR3 is TGTGCCAGTAGTCTCTCAACAGGGCTACGTGGCTACACCTTC.